These 23 T cell receptor beta chains came from one sample sequenced in a study of cytomegalovirus exposure and HLA in healthy donors. Researchers ran the PCR with 60 Vbeta and 13 Jbeta primers. TCRdb keeps only in-frame clones here, not all; method: immunoSEQ multiplex PCR. The repertoire includes 150,000 or so clones, over 60% of them detected once, and approximately 1.8% sits in the top ten. Source material: PBMCs. The origin of the receptors is a young woman in good health and CMV-seronegative.

The chain uses TRBV7-3 and TRBJ2-3; TRBD1 matches at 7 bases. V trimming: 4 bases; J trimming: 6 bases; junction bases outside the gene matches: 10. CDR3 length: 15 amino acids. Germline V gene sequence: CDR1 SGHTA, CDR2 FQGTGA. CDR3 sequence reads: CASSWQGTAADTQYF. The CDR3 DNA reads as TGTGCCAGCAGCTGGCAGGGGACAGCCGCGGATACGCAGTATTTT.

The chain links TRBV6-5 to TRBJ1-2; D ambiguous. CDR3 size: 13 residues. V was shortened by 7 bases and J by 5 bases, with 14 bases between the two germline ends. The germline CDR1 and CDR2 sequences are MNHEY and SVGAGI. The DNA for the CDR3 is TGTGCCAGCATAAAACGGGGTTTTTATGGCTACACCTTC. Amino acid sequence: CASIKRGFYGYTF.

This clone was recorded once. This chain uses TRBV5-1 with TRBJ2-5; tentatively, D is TRBD1 (6 bases). The germline CDR1 and CDR2 sequences are SGHRS and YFSETQ. CDR3 length equals 15 residues. V lost 3 bases and J lost 1, with 13 bases in between. This CDR3 reads CASSSTGKLQETQYF. CDR3 sequence (DNA): TGCGCCAGCAGCTCGACAGGAAAACTCCAAGAGACCCAGTACTTC.

The chain employs TRBV18 and TRBJ2-7; D remains unclear. CDR3 length equals 12 residues. Germline CDR1 reads KGHSH; CDR2 reads LQKENI. V was trimmed by 3 bases and J by 5 bases, leaving 8 bases between them. Written as DNA, the CDR3 is TGTGCCAGCTCACCCTCGGGTAACGAGCAGTACGTC. Residues: CASSPSGNEQYV.

The V call is TRBV6-4, the J call TRBJ2-3; the match to TRBD2 covers 14 bases. Germline V gene data show CDR1 as MRHNA and CDR2 as SNTAGT. V shed 0 bases, J shed 8 bases, and the junction held 1 base outside the gene matches. The CDR3 has 15 residues. The CDR3 region has the DNA TGTGCCAGCAGTGACTCGACTAGCGGGGGGGCTACGCAGTATTTT. It specifies CASSDSTSGGATQYF.

The chain joins TRBV6-5 to TRBJ2-1; 11 nucleotides line up with TRBD1. The V gene end was trimmed by 2 bases and the J gene end by 6 bases; junction bases not matched to a gene: 3. The CDR3 is made up of 15 amino acids. Germline values: CDR1 MNHEY, CDR2 SVGAGI. CDR3 sequence reads: CASSYGTGGRNEQFF. The DNA for the CDR3 is TGTGCCAGCAGTTACGGGACAGGGGGTCGCAATGAGCAGTTCTTC.

This clone was counted a few times. The J gene is TRBJ2-6, the V gene TRBV6-1; D not certain. This CDR3 comprises 14 residues. Germline CDR1 reads MNHNS; CDR2 reads SASEGT. V dropped 3 bases and J dropped 2 bases, with 5 bases sitting between them. Here the CDR3 DNA reads TGTGCCAGCAGTGATGAGCCTGGGGCCAACGTCCTGACTTTC. Amino acids: CASSDEPGANVLTF.

The genes are TRBV7-3 and TRBJ2-3; D perhaps matches TRBD2 (5 bases). Germline CDR1 reads SGHTA; CDR2 reads FQGTGA. V gave up 4 bases and J gave up 5 bases, with 13 bases separating them. The CDR3 spans 14 residues. The CDR3 protein is CASSSGGGRDTQYF. The CDR3 DNA sequence: TGTGCCAGCAGCTCGGGTGGCGGGCGAGATACGCAGTATTTT.

This chain connects TRBV7-9 to TRBJ1-1; D unresolved. This CDR3 comprises 16 residues. The germline gives CDR1 SEHNR, CDR2 FQNEAQ (reference sequence). The V end was cut by 5 bases, the J end by 1 base, with 17 bases between. CDR3 nucleotides: TGTGCCAGCAGCCGTGGTTCGGGGAACTCGAACACTGAAGCTTTCTTT. As protein: CASSRGSGNSNTEAFF.

This clone has more than one count but fewer than ten. V is TRBV7-6 and J is TRBJ2-5; possible D gene TRBD2, 5 bases. The V end was cut by 5 bases, the J end by 5 bases, with 12 bases between. The V gene's germline CDR1 is SGHVS and CDR2 FNYEAQ. The CDR3 spans 13 residues. CDR3 sequence reads: CASSAGSQETQYF. CDR3 DNA sequence: TGTGCCAGCAGCGCGGGTAGTCAGGAGACCCAGTACTTC.

CDR3 bases: TGTGCCAGCAGCAGACAGGGGTCACGGGCCGGGGAGCTGTTTTTT. It yields the protein CASSRQGSRAGELFF. The V call is TRBV7-9, the J call TRBJ2-2, with TRBD1 matching over 8 bases. There are 15 residues in the CDR3. CDR1 is SEHNR, CDR2 FQNEAQ, per germline (reference sequence). The J segment lost 6 bases and the V segment lost 5 bases, leaving 8 bases of the junction unmatched. Together with reference TRBV7-9 and TRBJ2-2, the CDR3 gives the full variable domain: DTGVSQNPRHKITKRGQNVTFRCDPISEHNRLYWYRQTLGQGPEFLTYFQNEAQLEKSRLLSDRFSAERPKGSFSTLEIQRTEQGDSAMYLCASSRQGSRAGELFFGEGSRLTVL.

This sequence joins TRBV28 and TRBJ1-1; no clear D. Germline V gives CDR1 MDHEN, CDR2 SYDVKM. The V end lost 6 bases, the J end lost 5 bases, and 7 bases lay between the germline ends. CDR3 length equals 11 residues. CDR3 region: CASSRGTEAFF. The CDR3, as DNA: TGTGCCAGCAGCCGAGGAACTGAAGCTTTCTTT.

The chain combines TRBV7-8 with TRBJ2-1, with D possibly matching TRBD2 (6 bases). The germline gives CDR1 SGHVS, CDR2 FQNEAQ. Trimming left V 2 bases short and J 6 bases short, with 11 bases between. The CDR3 totals 14 residues. CDR3 in DNA: TGTGCCAGCAGCTTACCGGGAGAAAGCAATGAGCAGTTCTTC. Translating gives CASSLPGESNEQFF.

The chain couples TRBV7-2 to TRBJ1-2; TRBD1 matches at 10 bases. This CDR3 has 15 residues. V lost 5 bases, J lost 3 bases, and 6 bases stayed unmatched. In germline, CDR1 is SGHTA, CDR2 FQGNSA. The CDR3 nucleotides are TGTGCCAGCAGCCTTCTGACAGGGGGCGACTATGGCTACACCTTC. Translating gives CASSLLTGGDYGYTF.

The chain joins TRBV30 to TRBJ1-1; no clear D. The CDR3 contains 14 residues. V lost 2 bases to trimming and J lost 2 bases, with 12 bases between them. Germline lookup yields CDR1 GTSNPN and CDR2 SVGIG (reference sequence). The CDR3 coding sequence is TGTGCCTGGAGTAAGACACTTCATAACACTGAAGCTTTCTTT. Its protein is CAWSKTLHNTEAFF.

V gene TRBV7-2 combines with J gene TRBJ2-2, with D perhaps TRBD1 (6 bases). Deletions cut 1 base from V and 6 bases from J, with 15 bases between. This CDR3 comprises 16 residues. CDR1 and CDR2 (germline): SGHTA, FQGNSA. The CDR3 DNA reads TGTGCCAGCAGCTTAGATACAGGGCGAGGGGCCGGGGAGCTGTTTTTT. It yields the protein CASSLDTGRGAGELFF.

DNA for the CDR3: TGTGCCAGCAGCCCGGTGGGGGACAGGCGGTATGGCTACACCTTC. Translating it yields CASSPVGDRRYGYTF. The rearrangement uses TRBV14 and TRBJ1-2, with TRBD1 matching 8 bases. Germline V CDR1 and CDR2: SGHDN, FVKESK. The CDR3 extends over 15 amino acids. V lost 4 bases and J lost 5; bases outside the gene matches: 9.

This clone was seen only a few times. The V and J genes are TRBV5-1 and TRBJ1-1; 11 positions match TRBD1. The V segment lost 4 bases and the J segment 5 bases; nucleotides outside the gene matches: 7. The CDR3 totals 15 residues. CDR1 and CDR2 from the germline V gene are SGHRS and YFSETQ. CDR3 sequence reads: CASSIPGQGGTEAFF. The CDR3 nucleotides are TGCGCCAGCAGCATCCCGGGACAGGGGGGGACTGAAGCTTTCTTT.

The chain is built from TRBV7-2 and TRBJ2-1; 10 positions match TRBD1. Per germline, CDR1 SGHTA and CDR2 FQGNSA. J gave up 8 bases and V 1 base, and 8 bases lay outside the gene matches. The CDR3 runs 16 residues. The CDR3 spells CASSLVRDRGFYEQFF. In DNA form, the CDR3 reads TGTGCCAGCAGCTTAGTACGGGACAGGGGATTCTATGAGCAGTTCTTC.

The chain links TRBV6-1 to TRBJ2-7, with D possibly TRBD2 on 6 matching bases. The V end lost 6 bases, the J end lost 1 base, and 16 bases lay between the germline ends. CDR3 length: 15 amino acids. The germline CDR1 and CDR2 sequences are MNHNS and SASEGT. Here the CDR3 reads CASRQGTALSYEQYF. CDR3 in DNA: TGTGCCAGCAGACAAGGGACTGCGCTTTCCTACGAGCAGTACTTC.

This clone has only a few counts. In DNA, the CDR3 is TGTGCCAGCAGCGTATCGGGACTCCTAATCGGGGAGCTGTTTTTT. Amino acids: CASSVSGLLIGELFF. The rearrangement joins TRBV5-4 to TRBJ2-2; the D gene is possibly TRBD2 (6 bases). In germline, CDR1 is SGHNT, CDR2 YYREEE (reference sequence). The CDR3 has 15 amino acids. Trimming pared 4 bases from V and 7 bases from J, leaving 17 bases between.

The J gene is TRBJ1-1, the V gene TRBV7-9, with unresolved D. The CDR3 contains 13 residues. Trimming took 1 base from V and 6 from J, leaving 9 bases between them. Germline CDR1 SEHNR, CDR2 FQNEAQ (reference sequence). CDR3 nucleotides: TGTGCCAGCAGCTTAGTCGGGAGTTCTGAAGCTTTCTTT. Its protein is CASSLVGSSEAFF. The full variable domain, in which reference TRBV7-9 and TRBJ1-1 provide the parts outside the CDR3, is DTGVSQNPRHKITKRGQNVTFRCDPISEHNRLYWYRQTLGQGPEFLTYFQNEAQLEKSRLLSDRFSAERPKGSFSTLEIQRTEQGDSAMYLCASSLVGSSEAFFGQGTRLTVV.

The chain carries TRBV5-1 and TRBJ1-6; D gene uncertain. This CDR3 has 14 residues. Trimming removed 0 bases from V and 7 bases from J, with 8 bases in between. Germline assignment: CDR1 SGHRS and CDR2 YFSETQ. CDR3 nucleotide sequence: TGCGCCAGCAGCTTGGGCAGGATAAATTCACCCCTCCACTTT. Amino acids: CASSLGRINSPLHF. The full variable domain, rest sourced from reference TRBV5-1 and TRBJ1-6, is KAGVTQTPRYLIKTRGQQVTLSCSPISGHRSVSWYQQTPGQGLQFLFEYFSETQRNKGNFPGRFSGRQFSNSRSEMNVSTLELGDSALYLCASSLGRINSPLHFGNGTRLTVT.